Many counts were recorded for the clone carrying this T cell receptor (beta chain). Time point indicated: blood at routine non-recurrence follow-up after resection. From the 5' RACE reads, TCRdb called clonotypes with MiXCR, one entry per CDR3 protein. The table lists 35,000 to 55,000 distinct CDR3 sequences, 12% of them singletons. These data belong to a study of spatial heterogeneity in lung cancer. The V gene lost 4 bases and the J gene lost 2 bases, with 22 bases spanning the gap. This CDR3 is built from 18 residues. Per germline, CDR1 SGHTA and CDR2 FQGTGA. This material consisted of PBMCs, taken at follow-up. The gene calls are TRBV7-3 and TRBJ2-3, with D uncertain. This sequence originates from a male donor with early-stage non-small cell lung cancer. CDR3 region: CASSSPEDPSVYTDTQYF. The CDR3 DNA follows: TGTGCCAGCAGCTCGCCCGAGGACCCCTCCGTTTACACAGATACGCAGTATTTT.